The present T cell receptor (beta chain) was sequenced within a study of early T cells in non-severe SARS-CoV-2 infection. Study summary: It was bulk RNA from unsorted whole blood that was sequenced, and the chains were unpaired.

This clonotype has ten or more counts. Its antigen is undetermined. V lost 2 bases, J lost 1 base, and 17 bases lay in between. The germline gives CDR1 MNHNY, CDR2 SVGAGI (reference sequence). CDR3 length: 17 residues. The protocol attached unique molecular identifiers to individual cDNA molecules. TCRdb itself ran the 5' RACE reads through MiXCR, one entry per CDR3 protein. This table has more than 30,000 distinct CDR3 sequences, around 6.1% appearing once. Overall study findings and caveats: Matching with VDJdb favored anti-spike CD8 responses (missing private and CD4 specificities).

The sequencing input was whole blood. The rearrangement links TRBV6-6 to TRBJ1-1; possible D gene TRBD1, 6 bases. This clonotype was obtained from an adult who was a healthcare worker with PCR-confirmed SARS-CoV-2 infection or an uninfected control (not recorded which). Written as DNA, the CDR3 is TGTGCCAGCAGTTACGGGCCACAGGGTTGGGGGAACACTGAAGCTTTCTTT. It translates to CASSYGPQGWGNTEAFF.